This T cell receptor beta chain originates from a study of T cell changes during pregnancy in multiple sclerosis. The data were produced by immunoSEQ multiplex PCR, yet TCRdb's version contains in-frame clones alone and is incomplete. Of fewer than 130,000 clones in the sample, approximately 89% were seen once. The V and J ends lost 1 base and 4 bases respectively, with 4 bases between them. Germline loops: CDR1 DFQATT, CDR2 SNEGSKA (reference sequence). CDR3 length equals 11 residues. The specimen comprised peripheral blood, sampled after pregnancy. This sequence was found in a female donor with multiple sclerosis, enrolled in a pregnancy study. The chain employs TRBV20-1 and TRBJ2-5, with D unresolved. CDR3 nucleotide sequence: TGCAGTGCTAGAGTCGGAGAGACCCAGTACTTC. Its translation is CSARVGETQYF.